This T cell receptor (beta chain) came from a study of blood T cell repertoires in COVID-19. Study-level information: Sample material is recorded as cDNA or gDNA derived from T cells, B-cell-depleted T cells, or PBMCs.

The CDR3 runs 18 residues. The V gene's germline CDR1 is SGHTA and CDR2 FQGNSA. V lost 0 bases and J lost 5; bases outside the gene matches: 12. Authors' analysis steps: Quantification of nucleated cells was approximated via reference gene primer amplification. The method was immunoSEQ multiplex PCR; TCRdb's version includes in-frame clones alone and lacks a portion of them. V and J calls and clone size are copied from that table; D and trimming were computed from the DNA. Here the sample spans about 270,000 clones, around four fifths being singletons. The chain combines TRBV7-2 with TRBJ2-7, with 11 bases lining up with TRBD2. The sequenced material came from peripheral blood. This TCR derives from a woman aged 45-59 years who had recovered from COVID-19. The CDR3 DNA follows: TGTGCCAGCAGCTTAGCGATGGTAGCGGGGGGGCCAGGACACGAGCAGTACTTC. The encoded protein is CASSLAMVAGGPGHEQYF.